Below are 9 T cell receptor beta chains sequenced from a single sample in a study of CD8 T cells in ankylosing spondylitis. TCRdb recomputed calls from the 5' RACE reads with MiXCR, one row per CDR3 protein. The data hold approximately 400,000 distinct CDR3 sequences, with 25% to 30% observed a single time. No antigen has been identified for these receptors. Broader study findings: Ankylosing spondylitis blood appeared to carry a characteristic TCR beta motif of seven to nine highly homologous variants.

Sequenced material: blood, either unsorted or a sorted T cell fraction (not recorded which). All receptors come from a male donor with ankylosing spondylitis.

CDR3 residues: CASRQQMNTEAFF. The CDR3 coding sequence is TGTGCCAGCAGACAACAGATGAACACTGAAGCTTTCTTT. The chain carries TRBV7-2 and TRBJ1-1; D remains unclear. Germline assignment: CDR1 SGHTA and CDR2 FQGNSA. Trimming pared 6 bases from V and 0 bases from J, leaving 8 bases between. The CDR3 runs 13 residues.

The chain is built from TRBV5-1 and TRBJ2-3; weak D call: TRBD2 (6 bases). The CDR3 has 18 residues. V shed 0 bases and J shed 0 bases, with 17 bases lying between them. From germline, CDR1 is SGHRS and CDR2 YFSETQ. The DNA of the CDR3 is TGCGCCAGCAGCTTGGGGCCCTTTGGCGGAGGGAGCACAGATACGCAGTATTTT. Translating gives CASSLGPFGGGSTDTQYF.

This clonotype has a handful of counts. The chain uses TRBV12-3 or TRBV12-4 and TRBJ2-5; 7 bases fit TRBD1. This CDR3 is built from 12 residues. V was clipped by 5 bases and J by 7 bases; unmatched bases: 4. CDR3 bases: TGTGCCAGCAGTAGGGGGCTAGGGACCCAGTACTTC. This encodes CASSRGLGTQYF.

The genes are TRBV10-3 and TRBJ2-7; D gene uncertain. The length of the CDR3 is 12 residues. The germline V gene has CDR1 ENHRY and CDR2 SYGVKD. V lost 11 bases and J 2 bases, leaving 13 bases between the germline ends. CDR3 amino acids: CAGGEETYEQYV. The CDR3 DNA reads TGTGCCGGTGGAGAGGAAACCTACGAGCAGTACGTC.

This clonotype was seen a few times. This rearrangement joins TRBV27 to TRBJ2-7; D possibly corresponds to TRBD2 (5 bases). Trimming took off 0 bases at V and 2 bases at J, with 11 bases between the two ends. Germline V gene sequence: CDR1 MNHEY, CDR2 SMNVEV (reference sequence). This CDR3 is 15 amino acids long. This chain's CDR3 is CASSLSGRATYEQYF. CDR3 nucleotides: TGTGCCAGCAGTTTATCGGGGAGAGCCACCTACGAGCAGTACTTC.

The V gene is TRBV7-8, the J gene TRBJ2-3; TRBD1 or TRBD2 may be the D gene (5 bases each). CDR3 size: 14 residues. V lost 5 bases to trimming and J lost 2 bases, with 11 bases between them. From germline, CDR1 is SGHVS and CDR2 FQNEAQ. CDR3 DNA sequence: TGTGCCAGCAGCACAACCGGGGCCACAGATACGCAGTATTTT. It specifies CASSTTGATDTQYF.

This clonotype came up once. The CDR3 coding sequence is TGCAGTGCTACCAACCCCGTAGCGGGAGGGTATGAGCAGTTCTTC. Protein product: CSATNPVAGGYEQFF. The chain employs TRBV20-1 and TRBJ2-1; 11 nucleotides match TRBD2. V lost 4 bases to trimming and J lost 8 bases; unmatched junction nucleotides: 10. The CDR3 consists of 15 residues. CDR1 DFQATT and CDR2 SNEGSKA come from the germline V gene (reference sequence).

The V and J genes are TRBV10-2 and TRBJ2-1; 7 nucleotides align to TRBD2. V lost 4 bases, J lost 4 bases, and 13 bases stayed unmatched. Looked up from germline, CDR1 is WSHSY and CDR2 is SAAADI. The CDR3 is made up of 17 amino acids. CDR3 sequence (DNA): TGCGCCAGCAGTGGGATGATGACTAGCAAATTTTACAATGAGCAGTTCTTC. Translating gives CASSGMMTSKFYNEQFF.

The chain joins TRBV19 to TRBJ2-1, with a tentative D call TRBD2 (6 bases). The CDR3 is 17 amino acids. Germline V gene lookup returns CDR1 LNHDA and CDR2 SQIVND (reference sequence). Between the trimmed V and J ends, which lost 2 bases and 0 bases, there was a span of 14 bases. The DNA for the CDR3 is TGTGCCAGTAGTATACACCGCGGGGTGAGCTCCTACAATGAGCAGTTCTTC. As protein: CASSIHRGVSSYNEQFF. The full variable domain, with the rest looked up from reference TRBV19 and TRBJ2-1, is DGGITQSPKYLFRKEGQNVTLSCEQNLNHDAMYWYRQDPGQGLRLIYYSQIVNDFQKGDIAEGYSVSREKKESFPLTVTSAQKNPTAFYLCASSIHRGVSSYNEQFFGPGTRLTVL.